These 12 T cell receptor beta chains originate from one sample sequenced in a study of vaccination effects on CD4 cells after COVID-19. Sequencing followed a ViraFEST assay step that expanded antigen-specific CD4+ T cells with viral peptide pools. CD4+ T cells were isolated after roughly nine days of culture. Each person got two doses of an mRNA SARS-CoV-2 vaccine, BNT162b2 or mRNA-1273. Here immunoSEQ multiplex PCR was the method, and the copy in TCRdb shows in-frame clones only, minus some. In the table there are about 80,000 clones, 77% of which are singletons. These receptors lack a known antigen. Specimen: CD4+ T cells from PBMCs cultured with HCoV-OC43 spike peptides, collected after COVID-19 vaccination. The subset here: HCoV-OC43 spike overlapping peptide pool stimulation. The origin of the receptors is a human donor who received a COVID-19 vaccine.

The chain recombines TRBV28 with TRBJ2-7; 9 nucleotides align to TRBD1. This CDR3 has 12 amino acids. Trimming removed 8 bases from V and 5 bases from J; junction bases left unmatched: 4. Germline-derived CDR1 and CDR2 are MDHEN and SYDVKM. The CDR3 nucleotides read TGTGCCAGCTGGGACAGGGTGAACGAGCAGTACGTC. Protein: CASWDRVNEQYV.

J is TRBJ1-4 and V is TRBV7-9, with D maybe TRBD1 (6 bases). Per the germline V gene, CDR1 is SEHNR and CDR2 is FQNEAQ (reference sequence). This CDR3 has 13 residues. Trimming cost V 4 bases and J 8 bases, with 11 bases left between them. The CDR3 spells CASSSQGREKLFF. In DNA form, the CDR3 reads TGTGCCAGCAGCTCCCAGGGGAGAGAAAAACTGTTTTTT.

The chain uses TRBV19 and TRBJ2-2, with TRBD1 as a possible D gene (6 bases). Germline V gene lookup returns CDR1 LNHDA and CDR2 SQIVND (reference sequence). The CDR3 contains 14 residues. The V end lost 6 bases, the J end lost 1 base, and 9 bases lay between the germline ends. In nucleotides, the CDR3 is TGTGCCAGTAGCGACAGGTTGAACACCGGGGAGCTGTTTTTT. It codes for CASSDRLNTGELFF.

CDR3 sequence: CASSQSELNYGYTF. Written as DNA, the CDR3 is TGTGCCAGCAGCCAGTCGGAGCTAAACTATGGCTACACCTTC. This sequence joins TRBV6-5 and TRBJ1-2, with unresolved D. CDR1 and CDR2 (germline): MNHEY, SVGAGI. CDR3 length: 14 residues. Trimming shortened V by 6 bases and J by 2 bases, and 13 bases separated the two germline ends.

CDR3 nucleotides: TGTGCCAGCAGCTTTGGGGGGGCCTCGAACACCGGGGAGCTGTTTTTT. It translates to CASSFGGASNTGELFF. The rearrangement joins TRBV5-5 to TRBJ2-2, with D possibly TRBD2 on 7 matching bases. Germline lookup yields CDR1 SGHKS and CDR2 YYEKEE (reference sequence). The CDR3 is made up of 16 amino acids. Trimming left V 2 bases short and J 0 bases short, with 11 bases between.

CDR3 sequence: CASSPYTGLRGYTF. The CDR3 bases are TGTGCCAGCTCACCATACACAGGGCTTCGGGGCTACACCTTC. V usage is TRBV18 and J usage is TRBJ1-2, with a tentative D call TRBD1 (6 bases). Germline V gene sequence: CDR1 KGHSH, CDR2 LQKENI. CDR3 size: 14 residues. V was shortened by 2 bases and J by 8 bases, with 15 bases between the two germline ends.

This clone came up a few times. The rearrangement uses TRBV5-1 and TRBJ2-1, with D maybe TRBD2 (6 bases). The ends were cut back, 7 bases at V and 2 bases at J, with 13 bases in the middle. CDR3 length: 14 residues. The germline gives CDR1 SGHRS, CDR2 YFSETQ. The chain's CDR3 is CASGTAQAYNEQFF. The CDR3 DNA is TGCGCCAGCGGGACTGCTCAAGCCTACAATGAGCAGTTCTTC.

The chain carries TRBV2 and TRBJ2-5; D is possibly TRBD1 (7 bases). The germline V gene encodes CDR1 SNHLY and CDR2 FYNNEI. V was clipped by 7 bases and J by 4 bases, with 13 bases between them. The CDR3 runs 13 residues. This chain's CDR3 is CASNGGGSETQYF. In DNA, the CDR3 is TGTGCCAGCAATGGAGGGGGCTCAGAGACCCAGTACTTC.

The rearrangement joins TRBV5-1 to TRBJ2-5, with no clear D. Germline V CDR1 and CDR2: SGHRS, YFSETQ. Deletions cut 3 bases from V and 3 bases from J, with 9 bases between. The CDR3 runs to 13 residues. The CDR3 nucleotides are TGCGCCAGCAGCTCACGGTCCGAAGAGACCCAGTACTTC. Its protein is CASSSRSEETQYF.

This chain joins TRBV19 and TRBJ1-5; 8 bases are a match to TRBD1. CDR1 and CDR2 from the germline V gene are LNHDA and SQIVND (reference sequence). The CDR3 contains 17 residues. V shed 5 bases and J 5 bases; nucleotides not matched to a gene: 14. The CDR3 reads CASSQYRTGTFYQPQHF. The CDR3 DNA follows: TGTGCCAGTAGTCAATACAGGACAGGGACTTTTTATCAGCCCCAGCATTTT.

This chain connects TRBV6-4 to TRBJ2-1, with TRBD1 as a possible D gene (6 bases). CDR1 is MRHNA and CDR2 is SNTAGT in the germline V gene. Trimming stripped 5 bases from V and 0 bases from J, with 11 bases between. The length of the CDR3 is 15 residues. The CDR3 protein is CASSTTGSSYNEQFF. The DNA of the CDR3 is TGTGCCAGCAGTACTACAGGGAGCTCCTACAATGAGCAGTTCTTC.

There are a few counts of this clone. V usage is TRBV2 and J usage is TRBJ1-4; D gene unclear. The CDR3 runs to 14 residues. Per the germline V gene, CDR1 is SNHLY and CDR2 is FYNNEI. V was clipped by 6 bases and J by 5 bases, with 13 bases between them. CDR3 protein: CASSKTRENEKLFF. DNA of the CDR3: TGTGCCAGCAGCAAGACACGAGAAAATGAAAAACTGTTTTTT.